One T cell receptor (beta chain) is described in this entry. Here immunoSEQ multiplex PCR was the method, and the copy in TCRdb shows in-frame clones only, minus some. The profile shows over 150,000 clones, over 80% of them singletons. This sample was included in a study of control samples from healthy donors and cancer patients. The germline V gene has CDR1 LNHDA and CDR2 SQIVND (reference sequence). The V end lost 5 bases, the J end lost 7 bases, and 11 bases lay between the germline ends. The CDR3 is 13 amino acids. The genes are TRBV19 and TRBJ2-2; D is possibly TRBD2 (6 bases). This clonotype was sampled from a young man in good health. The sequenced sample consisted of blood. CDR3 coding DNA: TGTGCCAGTAGTCCCTCCGGGGGCGGGGAGCTGTTTTTT. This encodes CASSPSGGGELFF.